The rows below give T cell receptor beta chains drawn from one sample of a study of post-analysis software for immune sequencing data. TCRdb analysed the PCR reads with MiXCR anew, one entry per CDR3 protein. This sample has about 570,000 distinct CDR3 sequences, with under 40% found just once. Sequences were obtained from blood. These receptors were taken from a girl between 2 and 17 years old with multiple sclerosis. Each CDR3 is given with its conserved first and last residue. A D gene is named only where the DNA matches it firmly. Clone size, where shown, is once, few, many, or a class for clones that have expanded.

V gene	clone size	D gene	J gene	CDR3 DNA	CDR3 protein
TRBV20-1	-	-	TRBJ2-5	TGCAGTGAAGGCTTGGGGGAGACCCAGTACTTC	CSEGLGETQYF
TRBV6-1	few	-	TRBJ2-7	TGTGCCAGCAGTGAAACAGGTTGGGGCTCCTACGAGCAGTACTTC	CASSETGWGSYEQYF
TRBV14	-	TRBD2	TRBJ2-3	TGTGCCAGCAGCAAGACCCCGGGACTAGCGGGGGTTCCAGGCACAGATACGCAGTATTTT	CASSKTPGLAGVPGTDTQYF
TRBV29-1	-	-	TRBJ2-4	TGCAGCGTTGAACTGCGGGACGGTTACATTCAGTACTTC	CSVELRDGYIQYF
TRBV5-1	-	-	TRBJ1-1	TGCGCCAGCAGCTTGGGGGACGGGTTGGGCACTGAAGCTTTCTTT	CASSLGDGLGTEAFF
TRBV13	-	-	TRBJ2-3	TGTGCCAGCAGCTTGGTCGGGGGGCTAGATACGCAGTATTTT	CASSLVGGLDTQYF
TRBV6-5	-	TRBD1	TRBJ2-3	TGTGCCAGCAGGCCGGGGCGACAGGGGAAGGATACGCAGTATTTT	CASRPGRQGKDTQYF
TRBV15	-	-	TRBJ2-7	TGTGCCACCAGCAGAGATCTGACCGCCAGGACTATTCCGTACGAGCAGTACTTC	CATSRDLTARTIPYEQYF
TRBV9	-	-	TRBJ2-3	TGTGCCAGCAGCGAGGACAGAGGTACGCAGTATTTT	CASSEDRGTQYF
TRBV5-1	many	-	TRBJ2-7	TGCGCCAGCAGCCAGGAGGGCAAGTCCTACGAGCAGTACTTC	CASSQEGKSYEQYF
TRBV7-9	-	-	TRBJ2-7	TGTGCCAGCAGCGCCGCGGCCTACGAGCAGTACTTC	CASSAAAYEQYF
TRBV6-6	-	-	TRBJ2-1	TGTGCCAGCAGTGGTGCCAGGACAGTCAATGAGCAGTTCTTC	CASSGARTVNEQFF
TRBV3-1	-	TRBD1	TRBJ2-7	TGCGCCAGCAGCCCGGGACAGGTTAGCTCCTACGAGCAGTACTTC	CASSPGQVSSYEQYF
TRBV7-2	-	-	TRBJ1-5	TGTGCCAGCAAAGGGGAAGGGGGGAACGGGCAGCCCCAGCATTTT	CASKGEGGNGQPQHF
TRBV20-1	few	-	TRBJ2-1	TGCAGTGCTAGAGACCTTCTGCGCGGGGTTAACAATGAGCAGTTCTTC	CSARDLLRGVNNEQFF
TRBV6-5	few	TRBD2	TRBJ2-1	TGTGCCAGCAGTTACGGGACTAGCGGGGGGGAAGCGGGTCTGTACAATGAGCAGTTCTTC	CASSYGTSGGEAGLYNEQFF
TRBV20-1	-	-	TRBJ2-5	TGCAGTGCTTATGGTACCCGACCGTTGGACCAGTACTTC	CSAYGTRPLDQYF
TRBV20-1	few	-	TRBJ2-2	TGCAGTGCTAGACCATCAGGGGACAACACCGGGGAGCTGTTTTTT	CSARPSGDNTGELFF
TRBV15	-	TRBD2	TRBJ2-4	TGTGCCACCAGCAGCCCGGGGCGCGGGGGTAGAAACATTCAGTACTTC	CATSSPGRGGRNIQYF
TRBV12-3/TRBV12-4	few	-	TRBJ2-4	TGTGCCAGCCGCCCAGACTCCACGGCAGTTCAGTACTTC	CASRPDSTAVQYF
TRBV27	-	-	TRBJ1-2	TGTGCCAGCAGTTTATTGGGGGCACGGGGCTACACCTTC	CASSLLGARGYTF
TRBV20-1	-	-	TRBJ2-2	TGCAGTGCTAGAGCCACTGCAAACACCGGGGAGCTGTTTTTT	CSARATANTGELFF
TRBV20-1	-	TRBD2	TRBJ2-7	TGCAGTGCTAGGATCGGATTTCGCGGGGGGAGCTACGAGCAGTACTTC	CSARIGFRGGSYEQYF
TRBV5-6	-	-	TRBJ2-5	TGTGCCAGCAGCTTGGCAGCGGCCCAAGAGACCCAGTACTTC	CASSLAAAQETQYF
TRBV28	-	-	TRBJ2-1	TGTGCCAGCAGTCCCTACAGGCATAATGAGCAGTTCTTC	CASSPYRHNEQFF
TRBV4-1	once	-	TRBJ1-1	TGCGCCAGCAGCCAAGATCCGTACGGGACCGACCCCATGAACACTGAAGCTTTCTTT	CASSQDPYGTDPMNTEAFF
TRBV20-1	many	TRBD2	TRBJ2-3	TGCAGTGCTAGAGATGGGTTCGGGGGGGGCCCCACAGATACGCAGTATTTT	CSARDGFGGGPTDTQYF
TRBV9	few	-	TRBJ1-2	TGTGCCAGCAGCCCAGGATCGGGGAGCTATGGCTACACCTTC	CASSPGSGSYGYTF
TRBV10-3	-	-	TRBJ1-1	TGTGCCATCAGGAAGAAACAGGGCATGAACACTGAAGCTTTCTTT	CAIRKKQGMNTEAFF
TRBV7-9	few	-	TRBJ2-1	TGTGCCAGCAGCCCCCAGAACAATGAGCAGTTCTTC	CASSPQNNEQFF